The present T cell receptor (beta chain) was sequenced within a study of T cell responses to AZD1222 COVID-19 vaccine (dated by TCRdb to the early 2020s). For the study in its entirety: AZD1222 recipients whose second dose came at about 4 weeks and those whose second dose came at about 12 weeks were combined into one group, since spike-specific TCR depth and breadth did not differ between the two schedules. Trial participants were enrolled by age into subgroups of 18-55, 56-69 and 70-plus years, and 148, 28 and 57 TCR-sequenced participants, respectively, were included in these subgroups. A total of more than 230 trial participants underwent TCR sequencing, of whom around 210 had received two doses of AZD1222 and some 25 had received two doses of the MenACWY control vaccine. The paper as a whole reports these results and caveats: A significant rise in spike-specific TCR breadth and depth was observed after two AZD1222 doses relative to day 0 and relative to MenACWY recipients. Reportedly, almost half of the unique spike-specific TCRs recognized epitopes lying outside the regions that are mutated in the B.1.351 and B.1.1.7 variants. The 56-69-year group was small, and its depth increase did not reach significance, likely because of low power. Because no day 14 peak-response samples were available, repertoires were characterized only after the peak T cell response. Conclusions about previously exposed vaccinees are limited because only six or seven AZD1222 recipients were SARS-CoV-2 seropositive at baseline. Participants were mostly white British and included more females than males, and it was suggested by the authors that clonal diversity may have been underestimated. Vaccine-associated CD4 TCRs spanned the whole spike protein, with dominant responses in regions 160-218 and 743-854.

Based on the germline V gene (reference sequence), the CDR1 and CDR2 sequences are DFQATT and SNEGSKA. Trimming costs V 6 bases and J 5 bases, and their ends lie 11 bases apart. Counted from cysteine to phenylalanine, this CDR3 has 11 amino acids. The retained sequence is limited to the CDR3, 33 bases, with the frame set at the first base. The CDR3 regions of human TCRbeta chains were analyzed by immunosequencing. The published analysis was carried out like this. Repertoire TCRs were matched against a reference library of SARS-CoV-2-specific TCRs generated with the MIRA antigen-specificity platform. Breadth meant the fraction of unique TCRs that were SARS-CoV-2-associated, whereas depth meant the fraction of total T cells that were SARS-CoV-2-associated. Using the MIRA data, each spike-specific TCR was mapped to the spike region that the TCR reacts to and placed in a CD4 or CD8 class. Log10-transformed breadth and depth values were compared by one-way ANOVA with Sidak's multiple comparisons tests. TCRdb took this table from immuneACCESS and kept in-frame rearrangements with V and J called. Such tables lack part of the clones; where checked against another copy, unresolved V genes explain under half of the gap, and the rest is unexplained. Clone size and V and J calls were adopted from that table, with D and trimming inferred from the DNA. Within this sample are 130,000 to 150,000 clones, with roughly 89% of them counted one time only. The ten largest clones represent approximately 1.7% of the sample.

What the time point label conveys for this sample: baseline before first vaccination. Samples from vaccinated people were obtained from the UK trials COV001 and COV002, which included a single-blind randomized controlled phase 2/3 trial of AZD1222 (ChAdOx1 nCoV-19) in healthy adults. Trial participant PBMC samples were collected at day 0 and day 28 after the second dose for TCRbeta chain sequencing. As to this clone: The antigen this receptor binds is unknown. Base qualities are not at hand, and no much larger clone is one base apart.

Source: peripheral blood, taken on day 0 of AZD1222 vaccination. The receptor comes from an adult in good health. The chain is assembled from TRBV20-1 and TRBJ2-7, with the D gene call left open. The CDR3 amino acid sequence is: CSAMNSHEQYF. In nucleotide form, the sequence is TGCAGTGCCATGAACAGCCACGAGCAGTACTTC.